Sequencing of this TCR beta chain was carried out in a study of blood T cell repertoires in COVID-19. Study overall: Material from acute and convalescent COVID-19 was sourced from the United States, Italy and Spain. Sample material is recorded as cDNA or gDNA derived from T cells, B-cell-depleted T cells, or PBMCs.

Original processing notes: Nucleated cell counts were estimated from reference gene primer amplification. Generated by immunoSEQ multiplex PCR, the TCRdb table keeps only in-frame clones and is missing some. Clone size and V and J calls were adopted from that table, with D and trimming inferred from the DNA. This sample has fewer than 35,000 clones; about 85% occur once, and the top ten carry more than 65%. The CDR3 runs to 16 residues. The J segment lost 4 bases and the V segment lost 4 bases, leaving 10 bases of the junction unmatched. Germline assignment: CDR1 SGHNT and CDR2 YYREEE (reference sequence).

Sequencing was carried out using peripheral blood. The sequence was obtained from a man in his 70s with acute or convalescent COVID-19. The chain employs TRBV5-4 and TRBJ2-7, with 11 bases lining up with TRBD2. In DNA, the CDR3 is TGTGCCAGCAGCGGCCCAACTAGCGGGAGTGGGTACGAGCAGTACTTC. Protein product: CASSGPTSGSGYEQYF. Full variable domain (missing parts from reference TRBV5-4 and TRBJ2-7): ETGVTQSPTHLIKTRGQQVTLRCSSQSGHNTVSWYQQALGQGPQFIFQYYREEENGRGNFPPRFSGLQFPNYSSELNVNALELDDSALYLCASSGPTSGSGYEQYFGPGTRLTVT.